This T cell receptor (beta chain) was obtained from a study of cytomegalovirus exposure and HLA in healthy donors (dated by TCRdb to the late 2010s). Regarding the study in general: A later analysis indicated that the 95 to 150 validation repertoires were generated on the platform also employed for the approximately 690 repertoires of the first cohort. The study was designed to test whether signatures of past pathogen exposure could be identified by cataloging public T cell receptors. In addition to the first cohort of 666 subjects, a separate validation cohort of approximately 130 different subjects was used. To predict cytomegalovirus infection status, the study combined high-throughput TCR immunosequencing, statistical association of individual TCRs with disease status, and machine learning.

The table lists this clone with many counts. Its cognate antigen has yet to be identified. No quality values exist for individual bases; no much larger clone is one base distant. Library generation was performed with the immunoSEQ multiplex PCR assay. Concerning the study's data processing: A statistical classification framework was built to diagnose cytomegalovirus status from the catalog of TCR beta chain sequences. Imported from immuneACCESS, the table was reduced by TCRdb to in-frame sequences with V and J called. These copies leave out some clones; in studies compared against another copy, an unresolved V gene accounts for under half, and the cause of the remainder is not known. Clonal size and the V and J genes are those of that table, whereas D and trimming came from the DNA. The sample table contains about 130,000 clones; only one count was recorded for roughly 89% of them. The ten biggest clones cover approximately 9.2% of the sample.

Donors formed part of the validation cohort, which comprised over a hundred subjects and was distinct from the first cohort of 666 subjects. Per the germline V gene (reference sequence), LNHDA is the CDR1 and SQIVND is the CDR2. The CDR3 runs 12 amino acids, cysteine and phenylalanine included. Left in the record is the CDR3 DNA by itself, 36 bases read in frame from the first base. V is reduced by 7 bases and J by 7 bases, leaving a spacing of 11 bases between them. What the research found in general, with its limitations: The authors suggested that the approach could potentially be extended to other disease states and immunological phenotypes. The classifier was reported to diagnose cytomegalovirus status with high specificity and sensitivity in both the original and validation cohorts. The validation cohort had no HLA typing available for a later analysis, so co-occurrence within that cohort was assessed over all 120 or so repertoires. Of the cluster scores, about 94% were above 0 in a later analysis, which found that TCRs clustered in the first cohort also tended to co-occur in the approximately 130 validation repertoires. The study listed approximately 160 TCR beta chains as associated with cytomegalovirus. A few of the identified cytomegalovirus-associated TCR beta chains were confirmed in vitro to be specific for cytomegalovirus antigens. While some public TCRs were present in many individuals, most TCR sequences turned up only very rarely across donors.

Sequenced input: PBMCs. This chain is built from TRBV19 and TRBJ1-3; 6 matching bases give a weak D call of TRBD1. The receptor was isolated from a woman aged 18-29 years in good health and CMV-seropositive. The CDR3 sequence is CASMWGPNTIYF. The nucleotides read TGTGCCAGTATGTGGGGGCCGAACACCATATATTTT.